The 3 T cell receptor beta chains reported below all come from one sample, sequenced in a study of read filtering for tumor transcriptome and immune sequencing. Molecular barcoded adaptors covering alpha/delta and beta/gamma chains were used on around 370 ng RNA. TCRdb re-analysed the reads in MiXCR, keeping a single row per CDR3 protein. The sample gives roughly 41,000 distinct CDR3 sequences, roughly 13% of which show up once; about 40% is in the top ten. Sample: a population of CD138-negative cells sorted from bone marrow. The source is a donor at least 40 years old with multiple myeloma.

This chain joins TRBV5-1 and TRBJ2-1; 8 nucleotides agree with TRBD2. The CDR3 is 17 amino acids. The J segment lost 5 bases and the V segment lost 2 bases, leaving 12 bases of the junction unmatched. Looked up from germline, CDR1 is SGHRS and CDR2 is YFSETQ. In DNA form, the CDR3 reads TGCGCCAGCAGCTTCGGGAGGGAGGGTGTTTCCAACAATGAGCAGTTCTTC. Protein sequence: CASSFGREGVSNNEQFF.

This clonotype was seen repeatedly, ten times or more. The chain links TRBV30 to TRBJ2-5, with a tentative D call TRBD2 (6 bases). V was shortened by 2 bases and J by 5 bases, with 18 bases between the two germline ends. The CDR3 spans 15 residues. The V gene's germline CDR1 is GTSNPN and CDR2 SVGIG (reference sequence). CDR3 DNA: TGTGCCTGGAGTCGCGGGACTTACGGGGTGGAGACCCAGTACTTC. Its translation is CAWSRGTYGVETQYF. Using reference TRBV30 and TRBJ2-5 for the parts outside the CDR3, the full variable domain is SQTIHQWPATLVQPVGSPLSLECTVEGTSNPNLYWYRQAAGRGLQLLFYSVGIGQISSEVPQNLSASRPQDRQFILSSKKLLLSDSGFYLCAWSRGTYGVETQYFGPGTRLLVL.

This clonotype was found many times. This chain links TRBV4-3 with TRBJ2-5, with a tentative D call TRBD1 (6 bases). V lost 0 bases to trimming and J lost 4 bases, with 18 bases between them. The CDR3 consists of 17 residues. The germline CDR1 and CDR2 sequences are LGHNA and YSLEER. The DNA for the CDR3 is TGCGCCAGCAGCCAAGACCCACCGCCAGGGGCCGGAGAGACCCAGTACTTC. Its protein product is CASSQDPPPGAGETQYF.